This T cell receptor beta chain appears in the sequencing data of a study of regulatory and conventional T cells in RAG deficiency. Study results and caveats: In Omenn syndrome, sorted "Tregs" may be peripherally activated cells.

Trimming took 2 bases from V and 5 from J, leaving 15 bases between them. This CDR3 spans 15 amino acids. Germline V gene sequence: CDR1 MNHNS, CDR2 SASEGT. The data were produced by immunoSEQ multiplex PCR, yet TCRdb's version contains in-frame clones alone and is incomplete. This sample has fewer than 40,000 clones, with around 76% found just once. Worth noting for this clone: What it recognizes is unknown.

Genomic DNA came from blood conventional CD4+ T cells gated CD25-low CD127-high. The same specimen was also included in a second study, on regulatory T cells. From that second work: Amplification used 52 TRBV primers and 13 TRBJ primers.

The TCR comes from a human donor in good health. The rearrangement uses TRBV6-1 and TRBJ1-2; D gene unclear. Sequenced input: CD4+ effector T cells sorted from blood. The CDR3 protein is CASSESGIPPYGYTF. DNA for the CDR3: TGTGCCAGCAGTGAATCCGGCATTCCGCCTTATGGCTACACCTTC.